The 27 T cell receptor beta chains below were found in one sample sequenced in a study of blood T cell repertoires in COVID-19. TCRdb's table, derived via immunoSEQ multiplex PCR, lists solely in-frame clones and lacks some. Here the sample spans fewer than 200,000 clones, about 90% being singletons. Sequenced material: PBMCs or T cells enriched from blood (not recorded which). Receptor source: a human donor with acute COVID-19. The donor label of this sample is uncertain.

The CDR3 spells CASSVNRNTGELFF. CDR3 sequence (DNA): TGTGCCAGCAGCGTAAACAGGAACACCGGGGAGCTGTTTTTT. This chain joins TRBV9 and TRBJ2-2, with no clear D. V was cut by 1 base and J by 1 base, with 5 bases left in between. The length of the CDR3 is 14 residues. The germline gives CDR1 SGDLS, CDR2 YYNGEE.

The CDR3 nucleotides read TGTGCCAGCAGCTCAGACCGGGACAGGGGAAGGTGGGGCACTGAAGCTTTCTTT. This translates into CASSSDRDRGRWGTEAFF. The chain employs TRBV7-2 and TRBJ1-1; 10 nucleotides match TRBD1. CDR1 and CDR2 (germline): SGHTA, FQGNSA. The V gene end was trimmed by 4 bases and the J gene end by 4 bases; junction bases not matched to a gene: 15. CDR3 length: 18 amino acids.

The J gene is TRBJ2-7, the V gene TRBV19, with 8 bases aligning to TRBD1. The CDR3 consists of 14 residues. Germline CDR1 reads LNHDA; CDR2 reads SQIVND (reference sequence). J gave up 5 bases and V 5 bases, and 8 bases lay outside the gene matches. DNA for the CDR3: TGTGCCAGTAGTCCCTGGACAGGGTCTGACGAGCAGTACTTC. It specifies CASSPWTGSDEQYF.

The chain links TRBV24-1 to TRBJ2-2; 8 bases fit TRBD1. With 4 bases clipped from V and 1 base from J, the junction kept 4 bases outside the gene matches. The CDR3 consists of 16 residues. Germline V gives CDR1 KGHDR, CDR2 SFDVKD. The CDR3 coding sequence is TGTGCCACCAGTGACCCCGGGACAGGGAACACCGGGGAGCTGTTTTTT. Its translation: CATSDPGTGNTGELFF.

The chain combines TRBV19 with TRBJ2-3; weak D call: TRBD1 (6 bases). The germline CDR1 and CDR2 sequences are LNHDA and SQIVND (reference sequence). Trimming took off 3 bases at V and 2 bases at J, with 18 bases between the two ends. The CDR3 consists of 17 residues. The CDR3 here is CASSIMWAGETTDTQYF. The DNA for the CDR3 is TGTGCCAGTAGTATTATGTGGGCAGGGGAGACCACAGATACGCAGTATTTT.

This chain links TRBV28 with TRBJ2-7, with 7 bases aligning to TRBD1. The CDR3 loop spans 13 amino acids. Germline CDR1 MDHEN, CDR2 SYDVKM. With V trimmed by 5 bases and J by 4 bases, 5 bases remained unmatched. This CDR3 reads CASSDTGVYEQYF. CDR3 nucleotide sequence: TGTGCCAGCAGTGACACAGGGGTGTACGAGCAGTACTTC.

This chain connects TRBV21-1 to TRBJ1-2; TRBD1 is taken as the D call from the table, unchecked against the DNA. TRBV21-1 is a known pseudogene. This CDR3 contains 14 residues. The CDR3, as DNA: TGTGCCAGCAGCAAAAACAGGTCTAACTATGGCTACACCTTC. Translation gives CASSKNRSNYGYTF.

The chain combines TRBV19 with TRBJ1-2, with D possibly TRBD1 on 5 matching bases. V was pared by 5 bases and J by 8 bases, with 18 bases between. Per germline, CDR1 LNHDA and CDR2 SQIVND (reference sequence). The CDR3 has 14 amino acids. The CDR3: CASSLGTTKRGYTF. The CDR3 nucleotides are TGTGCCAGTAGTCTCGGGACTACTAAGAGGGGCTACACCTTC.

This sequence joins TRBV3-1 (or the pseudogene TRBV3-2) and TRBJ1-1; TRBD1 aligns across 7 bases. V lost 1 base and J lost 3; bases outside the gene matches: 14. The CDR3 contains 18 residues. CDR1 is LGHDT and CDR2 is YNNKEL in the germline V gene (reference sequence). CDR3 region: CASSQGRGSVRGYTEAFF. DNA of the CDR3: TGTGCCAGCAGCCAAGGGAGAGGGTCAGTCAGGGGGTACACTGAAGCTTTCTTT.

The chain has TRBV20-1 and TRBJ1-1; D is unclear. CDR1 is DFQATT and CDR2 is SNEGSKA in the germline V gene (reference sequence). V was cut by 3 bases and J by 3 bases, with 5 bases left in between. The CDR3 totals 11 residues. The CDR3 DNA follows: TGCAGTGCTAGTCCTCACACTGAAGCTTTCTTT. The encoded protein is CSASPHTEAFF.

The CDR3 loop is CASSTEVGNQPQHF. DNA for the CDR3: TGTGCCAGTTCGACTGAGGTCGGCAATCAGCCCCAGCATTTT. The chain combines TRBV6-5 with TRBJ1-5; no definite D call. V was shortened by 9 bases and J by 2 bases, with 14 bases between the two germline ends. Germline CDR1 MNHEY, CDR2 SVGAGI. This CDR3 region has 14 residues.

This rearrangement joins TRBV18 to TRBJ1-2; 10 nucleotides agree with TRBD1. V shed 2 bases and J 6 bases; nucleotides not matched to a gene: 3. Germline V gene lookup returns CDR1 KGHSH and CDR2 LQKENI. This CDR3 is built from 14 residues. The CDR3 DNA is TGTGCCAGCTCACCAGGGACAGGGGCGGATGGCTACACCTTC. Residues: CASSPGTGADGYTF. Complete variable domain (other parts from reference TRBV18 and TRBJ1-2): NAGVMQNPRHLVRRRGQEARLRCSPMKGHSHVYWYRQLPEEGLKFMVYLQKENIIDESGMPKERFSAEFPKEGPSILRIQQVVRGDSAAYFCASSPGTGADGYTFGSGTRLTVV.

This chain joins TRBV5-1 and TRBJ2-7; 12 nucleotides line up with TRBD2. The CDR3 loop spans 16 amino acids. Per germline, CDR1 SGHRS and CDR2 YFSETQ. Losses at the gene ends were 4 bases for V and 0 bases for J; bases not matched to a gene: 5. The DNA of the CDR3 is TGCGCCAGCAGCGAACCGGGACTAGCGGGCTCCTACGAGCAGTACTTC. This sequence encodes CASSEPGLAGSYEQYF.

Here the CDR3 DNA reads TGTGCCAGCAGCGTAGTGACAGGGGCCTTTCCCATGGATGGCTACACCTTC. Protein sequence: CASSVVTGAFPMDGYTF. V and J are TRBV9 and TRBJ1-2, with 8 positions matching TRBD1. V was clipped by 0 bases and J by 6 bases; unmatched bases: 13. Germline V lookup: CDR1 SGDLS, CDR2 YYNGEE. The CDR3 runs to 17 residues.

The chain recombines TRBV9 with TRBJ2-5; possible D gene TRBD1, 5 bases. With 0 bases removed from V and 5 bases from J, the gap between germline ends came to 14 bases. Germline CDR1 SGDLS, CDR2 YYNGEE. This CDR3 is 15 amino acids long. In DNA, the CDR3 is TGTGCCAGCAGCGTAGAGGGGATGGCCGGGGAGACCCAGTACTTC. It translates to CASSVEGMAGETQYF.

CDR3 sequence reads: CAIHTQKGTGDGYGYTF. The CDR3 nucleotides are TGTGCCATCCATACTCAGAAAGGGACAGGGGACGGCTATGGCTACACCTTC. The gene calls are TRBV10-3 and TRBJ1-2, with TRBD1 matching over 10 bases. The germline V gene encodes CDR1 ENHRY and CDR2 SYGVKD. Trimming at V came to 8 bases and at J to 4 bases, leaving 16 bases not matched to a gene. The CDR3 consists of 17 residues.

The CDR3: CSVSFSYNEQFF. The CDR3 nucleotides read TGCAGCGTATCCTTCTCCTACAATGAGCAGTTCTTC. V is TRBV29-1 and J is TRBJ2-1; D uncertain. V lost 6 bases to trimming and J lost 0 bases, with 6 bases between them. This CDR3 contains 12 residues. CDR1 SQVTM and CDR2 ANQGSEA come from the germline V gene.

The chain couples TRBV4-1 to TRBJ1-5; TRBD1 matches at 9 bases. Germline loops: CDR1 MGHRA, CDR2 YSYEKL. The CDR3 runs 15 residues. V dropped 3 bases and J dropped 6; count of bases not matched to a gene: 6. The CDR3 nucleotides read TGCGCCAGCAGCCAGTCGGGACAGGGTACTCAGCCCCAGCATTTT. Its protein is CASSQSGQGTQPQHF.

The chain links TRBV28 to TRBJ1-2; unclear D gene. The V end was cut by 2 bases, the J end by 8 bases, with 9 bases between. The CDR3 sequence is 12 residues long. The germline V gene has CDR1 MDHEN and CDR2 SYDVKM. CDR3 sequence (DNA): TGTGCCAGCAGTTTAGGTGAGGGCGGCTACACCTTC. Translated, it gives CASSLGEGGYTF.

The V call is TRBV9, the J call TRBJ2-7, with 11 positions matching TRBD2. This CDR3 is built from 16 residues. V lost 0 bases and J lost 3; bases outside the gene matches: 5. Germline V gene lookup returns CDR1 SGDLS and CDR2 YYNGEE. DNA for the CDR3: TGTGCCAGCAGCGTAGGACTAGCGGGGAAGATCTACGAGCAGTACTTC. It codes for CASSVGLAGKIYEQYF.

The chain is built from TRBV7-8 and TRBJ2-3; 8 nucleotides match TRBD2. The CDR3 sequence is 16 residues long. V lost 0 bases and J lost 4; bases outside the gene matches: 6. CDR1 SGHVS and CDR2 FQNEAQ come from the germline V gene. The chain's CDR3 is CASSLAVAGRADTQYF. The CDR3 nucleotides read TGTGCCAGCAGCTTAGCAGTAGCGGGGCGCGCAGATACGCAGTATTTT.

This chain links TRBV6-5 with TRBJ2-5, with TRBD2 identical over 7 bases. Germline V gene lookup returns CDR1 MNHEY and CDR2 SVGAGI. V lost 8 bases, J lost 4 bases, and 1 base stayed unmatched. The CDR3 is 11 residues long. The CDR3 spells CASGGGETQYF. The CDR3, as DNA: TGTGCCAGCGGGGGGGGAGAGACCCAGTACTTC.

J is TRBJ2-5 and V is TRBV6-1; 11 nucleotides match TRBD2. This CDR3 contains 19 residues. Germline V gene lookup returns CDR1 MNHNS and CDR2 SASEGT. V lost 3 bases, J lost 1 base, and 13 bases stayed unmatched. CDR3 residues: CASSESLAGGLMIQETQYF. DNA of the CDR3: TGTGCCAGCAGTGAGAGTCTAGCGGGGGGACTTATGATCCAAGAGACCCAGTACTTC.

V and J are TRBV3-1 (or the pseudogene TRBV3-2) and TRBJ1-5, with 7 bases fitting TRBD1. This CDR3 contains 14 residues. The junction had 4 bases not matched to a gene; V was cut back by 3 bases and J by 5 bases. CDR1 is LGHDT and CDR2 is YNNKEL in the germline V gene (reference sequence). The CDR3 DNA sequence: TGTGCCAGCAGCCAGGGACAGCTAGATCAGCCCCAGCATTTT. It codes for CASSQGQLDQPQHF.

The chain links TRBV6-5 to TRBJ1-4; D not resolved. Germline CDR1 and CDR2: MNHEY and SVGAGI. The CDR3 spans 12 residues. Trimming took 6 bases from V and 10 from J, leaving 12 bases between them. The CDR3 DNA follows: TGTGCCAGCAGCTTACCACCCGGAAAACTGTTTTTT. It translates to CASSLPPGKLFF.

The DNA for the CDR3 is TGTGCCAGCAGCTTGCAGGGGGCTGATGGCTACACCTTC. Its translation: CASSLQGADGYTF. The chain employs TRBV7-9 and TRBJ1-2, with 8 bases matching TRBD1. J gave up 6 bases and V 3 bases, and 3 bases lay outside the gene matches. The CDR3 totals 13 residues. Germline V gene sequence: CDR1 SEHNR, CDR2 FQNEAQ (reference sequence).

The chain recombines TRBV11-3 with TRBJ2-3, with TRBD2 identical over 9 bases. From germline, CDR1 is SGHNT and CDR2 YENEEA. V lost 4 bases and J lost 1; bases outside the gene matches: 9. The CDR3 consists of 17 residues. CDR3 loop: CASSSTFERGGTDTQYF. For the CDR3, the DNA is TGTGCCAGCAGCTCCACCTTTGAGCGGGGGGGCACAGATACGCAGTATTTT. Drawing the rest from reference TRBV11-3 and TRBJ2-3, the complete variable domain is EAGVVQSPRYKIIEKKQPVAFWCNPISGHNTLYWYLQNLGQGPELLIRYENEEAVDDSQLPKDRFSAERLKGVDSTLKIQPAELGDSAVYLCASSSTFERGGTDTQYFGPGTRLTVL.